The 32 T cell receptor beta chains listed next were all sequenced from one sample in a study of blood T cell repertoires in COVID-19 (TCRdb year 2020). Library method: the immunoSEQ multiplex PCR assay. TCRdb holds this immuneACCESS table with in-frame rearrangements only. Some clones are missing; in checked studies, unresolved V genes explain under half, and the rest has no known cause. The sample table records roughly 120,000 clones; over 75% of these occur just once. The top ten hold under 2% of the sample. Sequenced material: peripheral blood. These receptors were collected from a man aged 50 to 60 with acute or convalescent COVID-19.

The CDR3 sequence is CASSNPAGEGGYTF. CDR3 in DNA: TGTGCCAGCAGTAATCCCGCAGGGGAGGGGGGCTACACCTTC. The rearrangement joins TRBV6-1 to TRBJ1-2; possibly TRBD1 for D (6 bases). Germline-derived CDR1 and CDR2 are MNHNS and SASEGT. The CDR3 has 14 amino acids. V was cut by 5 bases and J by 8 bases, with 18 bases left in between.

The V and J genes are TRBV12-3 or TRBV12-4 and TRBJ2-7, with a tentative D call TRBD1 (6 bases). The CDR3 sequence is 12 residues long. The ends were cut back, 6 bases at V and 4 bases at J, with 10 bases in the middle. CDR3 nucleotides: TGTGCCAGCAGGAGGGGGAGTTACGAGCAGTACTTC. It is translated as CASRRGSYEQYF.

A word on this clone: Other DNA sequences of this sample code for an identical CDR3. The rearrangement links TRBV5-1 to TRBJ1-3, with D unresolved. Trimming removed 0 bases from V and 0 bases from J, with 7 bases in between. Germline values: CDR1 SGHRS, CDR2 YFSETQ. The CDR3 runs to 15 residues. The CDR3 is CASSLESGSGNTIYF. The CDR3 bases are TGCGCCAGCAGCTTGGAGAGTGGCTCTGGAAACACCATATATTTT.

This chain connects TRBV6-5 to TRBJ1-5; D not certain. Germline-derived CDR1 and CDR2 are MNHEY and SVGAGI. V lost 6 bases, J lost 2 bases, and 11 bases lay in between. The CDR3 has 14 residues. CDR3 amino acids: CASRPSVGNQPQHF. CDR3 in DNA: TGTGCCAGCAGACCTTCAGTGGGCAATCAGCCCCAGCATTTT.

This sequence joins TRBV5-1 and TRBJ1-2; 9 nucleotides line up with TRBD1. Losses at the gene ends were 1 base for V and 6 bases for J; bases not matched to a gene: 4. Germline-derived CDR1 and CDR2 are SGHRS and YFSETQ. CDR3 length: 14 amino acids. The CDR3 region is CASSLTGGEDGYTF. The CDR3 DNA reads as TGCGCCAGCAGCTTGACAGGGGGCGAGGATGGCTACACCTTC.

The chain uses TRBV4-1 and TRBJ1-1; D gene unclear. CDR1 and CDR2 (germline): MGHRA, YSYEKL. The CDR3 spans 15 residues. Trimming took 0 bases from V and 1 from J, leaving 9 bases between them. The DNA for the CDR3 is TGCGCCAGCAGCCAAGACCCACCAGGGAACACTGAAGCTTTCTTT. Its protein is CASSQDPPGNTEAFF.

V usage is TRBV28 and J usage is TRBJ1-5; 8 positions match TRBD1. Germline trimming cut 7 bases from V and 6 bases from J; bases unmatched to any gene: 8. From germline, CDR1 is MDHEN and CDR2 SYDVKM. The CDR3 spans 14 residues. CDR3 DNA sequence: TGTGCCAGCAATCCAGGGGGCGCGAGTCAGCCCCAGCATTTT. It yields the protein CASNPGGASQPQHF.

This clone came up a few times. This chain links TRBV6-2 or TRBV6-3 with TRBJ1-2; TRBD1 matches 7 bases. CDR3 length: 14 amino acids. CDR1 is MNHEY, CDR2 SVGEGT, per germline. Trimming took 6 bases from V and 1 from J; bases not matched to a gene: 5. In DNA, the CDR3 is TGTGCCAGCAGCCCCGGGACAGATAACTATGGCTACACCTTC. Translated: CASSPGTDNYGYTF.

In this sample, this clone turned up a few times. The chain joins TRBV5-1 to TRBJ2-1, with D unclear. V was pared by 2 bases and J by 3 bases, with 6 bases between. The CDR3 spans 13 residues. CDR1 SGHRS and CDR2 YFSETQ come from the germline V gene. The CDR3 is CASSLEVYNEQFF. CDR3 coding DNA: TGCGCCAGCAGCTTAGAGGTCTACAATGAGCAGTTCTTC. Full variable domain (rest looked up from reference TRBV5-1 and TRBJ2-1): KAGVTQTPRYLIKTRGQQVTLSCSPISGHRSVSWYQQTPGQGLQFLFEYFSETQRNKGNFPGRFSGRQFSNSRSEMNVSTLELGDSALYLCASSLEVYNEQFFGPGTRLTVL.

V usage is TRBV7-3 and J usage is TRBJ2-2; 11 bases are a match to TRBD1. This CDR3 spans 17 amino acids. The ends lost 5 bases at V and 6 bases at J; junction bases unmatched: 11. Looked up from germline, CDR1 is SGHTA and CDR2 is FQGTGA. CDR3 amino acids: CASSRTGGAQWAGELFF. Here the CDR3 DNA reads TGTGCCAGCAGCCGGACAGGGGGCGCCCAATGGGCCGGGGAGCTGTTTTTT. The whole variable domain, remainder taken from reference TRBV7-3 and TRBJ2-2, is GAGVSQTPSNKVTEKGKYVELRCDPISGHTALYWYRQSLGQGPEFLIYFQGTGAADDSGLPNDRFFAVRPEGSVSTLKIQRTERGDSAVYLCASSRTGGAQWAGELFFGEGSRLTVL.

V usage is TRBV5-1 and J usage is TRBJ1-4, with 8 bases matching TRBD1. This CDR3 comprises 14 residues. CDR1 SGHRS and CDR2 YFSETQ come from the germline V gene. Losses at the gene ends were 5 bases for V and 7 bases for J; bases not matched to a gene: 7. CDR3 nucleotides: TGCGCCAGCAGACCCGGGACAGGAAGTGAAAAACTGTTTTTT. Its protein product is CASRPGTGSEKLFF.

The chain carries TRBV18 and TRBJ1-2, with a weak D call TRBD1 (5 bases). Germline loops: CDR1 KGHSH, CDR2 LQKENI. The CDR3 sequence is 13 residues long. The V gene lost 1 base and the J gene lost 4 bases, with 7 bases spanning the gap. As DNA, the CDR3 is TGTGCCAGCTCACCACAGGGGCCCTATGGCTACACCTTC. This translates into CASSPQGPYGYTF.

The CDR3 DNA sequence: TGTGCCAGCAGCTTAGTCACAGGGTTTGGAAACACCATATATTTT. This encodes CASSLVTGFGNTIYF. The chain couples TRBV11-2 to TRBJ1-3, with D possibly TRBD1 on 6 matching bases. Germline V CDR1 and CDR2: SGHAT, FQNNGV. Trimming took off 1 base at V and 3 bases at J, with 10 bases between the two ends. CDR3 length equals 15 residues.

CDR3 nucleotide sequence: TGCGCCAGCAGCCTAGGCTCCGGGACAAAAAACATTCAGTACTTC. Translation gives CASSLGSGTKNIQYF. The V call is TRBV5-1, the J call TRBJ2-4, with D tentatively TRBD1 (6 bases). V gave up 4 bases and J gave up 4 bases, with 15 bases separating them. This CDR3 has 15 amino acids. Germline V CDR1 and CDR2: SGHRS, YFSETQ.

This sequence joins TRBV30 and TRBJ1-3; D uncertain. Deletions cut 1 base from V and 4 bases from J, with 8 bases between. The CDR3 totals 13 residues. Germline V lookup: CDR1 GTSNPN, CDR2 SVGIG (reference sequence). CDR3 sequence: CAWSALKGNTIYF. The CDR3, as DNA: TGTGCCTGGAGTGCCTTAAAAGGAAACACCATATATTTT.

The chain employs TRBV2 and TRBJ2-2, with 10 bases identical to TRBD2. In germline, CDR1 is SNHLY, CDR2 FYNNEI. The CDR3 runs to 13 residues. V lost 7 bases to trimming and J lost 7 bases; unmatched junction nucleotides: 3. The DNA for the CDR3 is TGTGCCAGCAAGCGGGGGGGTGACGGGGAGCTGTTTTTT. It translates to CASKRGGDGELFF.

V usage is TRBV4-2 and J usage is TRBJ2-6; D is unresolved. Deletions cut 0 bases from V and 0 bases from J, with 9 bases between. Germline V gene sequence: CDR1 LGHNA, CDR2 YNFKEQ. The CDR3 runs to 17 residues. CDR3 DNA: TGTGCCAGCAGCCAAGAATTCAGGAACTCTGGGGCCAACGTCCTGACTTTC. This encodes CASSQEFRNSGANVLTF.

Written as DNA, the CDR3 is TGTGCCAGCAGCTTCCATGGGGGGGATTCTGGCAAAAACATTCAGTACTTC. Protein sequence: CASSFHGGDSGKNIQYF. The chain has TRBV7-2 and TRBJ2-4; 7 positions match TRBD2. The CDR3 is 17 amino acids. In germline, CDR1 is SGHTA, CDR2 FQGNSA. V gave up 3 bases and J gave up 3 bases; unmatched junction bases: 11.

The J gene is TRBJ2-7, the V gene TRBV11-1; TRBD2 agrees at 8 bases. CDR1 and CDR2 from the germline V gene are SGHAT and FQDESV (reference sequence). J lost 4 bases, V lost 3 bases, and 5 bases had no gene match. The CDR3 has 14 residues. The CDR3 DNA sequence: TGTGCCAGCAGCTTTAGCGGGGATCTGTACGAGCAGTACGTC. Its protein is CASSFSGDLYEQYV.

CDR3 DNA sequence: TGCGCCAGCAGCTTGGCAGGGACTGGGGCCAACGTCCTGACTTTC. Translated, it gives CASSLAGTGANVLTF. The V call is TRBV5-1, the J call TRBJ2-6; D is perhaps TRBD1 (5 bases). V was clipped by 0 bases and J by 2 bases, with 6 bases between them. CDR3 length: 15 amino acids. Germline CDR1 is SGHRS and CDR2 is YFSETQ.

The V call is TRBV13, the J call TRBJ1-3, with 8 bases lining up with TRBD1. J was trimmed by 0 bases and V by 6 bases; bases with no gene match: 7. Per germline, CDR1 PRHDT and CDR2 FYEKMQ (reference sequence). The CDR3 has 16 amino acids. CDR3 sequence: CASRGQGTLSGNTIYF. The CDR3 coding sequence is TGTGCCAGCAGAGGACAGGGAACTCTCTCTGGAAACACCATATATTTT.

J is TRBJ2-2 and V is TRBV5-8; TRBD2 aligns across 10 bases. Germline-derived CDR1 and CDR2 are SGHTS and YDEGEE. V was clipped by 7 bases and J by 1 base; unmatched bases: 7. There are 16 residues in the CDR3. The CDR3 loop reads CASSRKRGGNTGELFF. For the CDR3, the DNA is TGTGCCAGCTCCAGAAAGCGGGGGGGGAACACCGGGGAGCTGTTTTTT.

This rearrangement joins TRBV28 to TRBJ2-2, with 10 bases identical to TRBD1. The CDR3 totals 15 residues. V shed 7 bases, J shed 5 bases, and the junction held 7 bases outside the gene matches. Germline V CDR1 and CDR2: MDHEN, SYDVKM. CDR3 nucleotides: TGTGCCAGCAAACAGACAGGGGGCTGGACCGGGGAGCTGTTTTTT. It codes for CASKQTGGWTGELFF.

The chain recombines TRBV19 with TRBJ2-1, with TRBD2 as a possible D gene (6 bases). Between the trimmed V and J ends, which lost 3 bases and 9 bases, there was a span of 18 bases. The CDR3 runs to 15 residues. Germline CDR1 reads LNHDA; CDR2 reads SQIVND (reference sequence). This chain's CDR3 is CASSISGGTLGEQFF. Written as DNA, the CDR3 is TGTGCCAGTAGTATCAGTGGCGGGACCCTAGGTGAGCAGTTCTTC.

CDR3: CASRFGQPYGYTF. Here the CDR3 DNA reads TGTGCCAGCAGATTCGGACAGCCCTATGGCTACACCTTC. V is TRBV5-5 and J is TRBJ1-2; D might be TRBD1 (6 bases). V was pared by 5 bases and J by 4 bases, with 12 bases between. Germline loops: CDR1 SGHKS, CDR2 YYEKEE (reference sequence). This CDR3 is 13 amino acids long.

This chain uses TRBV19 with TRBJ1-5, with 8 bases fitting TRBD1. The CDR3 consists of 15 residues. J was trimmed by 4 bases and V by 4 bases; bases with no gene match: 6. CDR1 and CDR2 (germline): LNHDA, SQIVND (reference sequence). The CDR3 DNA sequence: TGTGCCAGTAGTACGCGACAGGGGACTAATCAGCCCCAGCATTTT. It is translated as CASSTRQGTNQPQHF.

This clone showed up just a few times. The genes are TRBV4-1 and TRBJ2-7; 8 nucleotides align to TRBD1. Germline V gene lookup returns CDR1 MGHRA and CDR2 YSYEKL. This CDR3 is 16 amino acids long. After removal of 1 base from V and 3 bases from J, the junction contained 8 bases not matched to a gene. Here the CDR3 DNA reads TGCGCCAGCAGCCAAGCTGCCGGGACAGGTTACTACGAGCAGTACTTC. Encoded protein: CASSQAAGTGYYEQYF.

The gene calls are TRBV11-3 and TRBJ2-3; a weak D match, TRBD1 (6 bases). This CDR3 has 16 amino acids. The V end was cut by 1 base, the J end by 8 bases, with 19 bases between. Germline values: CDR1 SGHNT, CDR2 YENEEA. The CDR3 DNA follows: TGTGCCAGCAGCTTAGGTGGGGGACACGACTGTCGTACGCAGTATTTT. Amino acid sequence: CASSLGGGHDCRTQYF.

V gene TRBV5-6 combines with J gene TRBJ2-4; 9 bases fit TRBD2. Germline trimming cut 4 bases from V and 0 bases from J; bases unmatched to any gene: 5. Per the germline V gene, CDR1 is SGHDT and CDR2 is YYEEEE. The CDR3 totals 16 residues. The CDR3 protein is CASSGGGARAKNIQYF. The CDR3 DNA sequence: TGTGCCAGCAGCGGCGGGGGGGCAAGAGCCAAAAACATTCAGTACTTC.

V and J are TRBV6-1 and TRBJ1-1, with D hard to call. Trimming removed 2 bases at V and 2 bases at J, with 9 bases between. The CDR3 has 14 residues. CDR1 is MNHNS and CDR2 is SASEGT in the germline V gene. The CDR3 reads CASSEWSINTEAFF. The CDR3 nucleotides read TGTGCCAGCAGTGAATGGTCTATAAACACTGAAGCTTTCTTT.

The chain uses TRBV3-1 (or the pseudogene TRBV3-2) and TRBJ1-1; D is undetermined. Trimming took off 0 bases at V and 11 bases at J, with 7 bases between the two ends. CDR3 length: 11 amino acids. CDR1 and CDR2 (germline): LGHDT, YNNKEL (reference sequence). The CDR3 region has the DNA TGTGCCAGCAGCCAAGATTATAGCGCTTTCTTT. This codes for CASSQDYSAFF.

This clone was observed a few times. This rearrangement joins TRBV5-8 to TRBJ1-6, with D possibly being TRBD1 (6 bases). CDR1 SGHTS and CDR2 YDEGEE come from the germline V gene. The CDR3 has 14 amino acids. The ends were cut back, 6 bases at V and 7 bases at J, with 14 bases in the middle. The CDR3 region is CASNQQGRNSPLHF. CDR3 coding DNA: TGTGCCAGCAACCAACAGGGTAGGAATTCACCCCTCCACTTT.